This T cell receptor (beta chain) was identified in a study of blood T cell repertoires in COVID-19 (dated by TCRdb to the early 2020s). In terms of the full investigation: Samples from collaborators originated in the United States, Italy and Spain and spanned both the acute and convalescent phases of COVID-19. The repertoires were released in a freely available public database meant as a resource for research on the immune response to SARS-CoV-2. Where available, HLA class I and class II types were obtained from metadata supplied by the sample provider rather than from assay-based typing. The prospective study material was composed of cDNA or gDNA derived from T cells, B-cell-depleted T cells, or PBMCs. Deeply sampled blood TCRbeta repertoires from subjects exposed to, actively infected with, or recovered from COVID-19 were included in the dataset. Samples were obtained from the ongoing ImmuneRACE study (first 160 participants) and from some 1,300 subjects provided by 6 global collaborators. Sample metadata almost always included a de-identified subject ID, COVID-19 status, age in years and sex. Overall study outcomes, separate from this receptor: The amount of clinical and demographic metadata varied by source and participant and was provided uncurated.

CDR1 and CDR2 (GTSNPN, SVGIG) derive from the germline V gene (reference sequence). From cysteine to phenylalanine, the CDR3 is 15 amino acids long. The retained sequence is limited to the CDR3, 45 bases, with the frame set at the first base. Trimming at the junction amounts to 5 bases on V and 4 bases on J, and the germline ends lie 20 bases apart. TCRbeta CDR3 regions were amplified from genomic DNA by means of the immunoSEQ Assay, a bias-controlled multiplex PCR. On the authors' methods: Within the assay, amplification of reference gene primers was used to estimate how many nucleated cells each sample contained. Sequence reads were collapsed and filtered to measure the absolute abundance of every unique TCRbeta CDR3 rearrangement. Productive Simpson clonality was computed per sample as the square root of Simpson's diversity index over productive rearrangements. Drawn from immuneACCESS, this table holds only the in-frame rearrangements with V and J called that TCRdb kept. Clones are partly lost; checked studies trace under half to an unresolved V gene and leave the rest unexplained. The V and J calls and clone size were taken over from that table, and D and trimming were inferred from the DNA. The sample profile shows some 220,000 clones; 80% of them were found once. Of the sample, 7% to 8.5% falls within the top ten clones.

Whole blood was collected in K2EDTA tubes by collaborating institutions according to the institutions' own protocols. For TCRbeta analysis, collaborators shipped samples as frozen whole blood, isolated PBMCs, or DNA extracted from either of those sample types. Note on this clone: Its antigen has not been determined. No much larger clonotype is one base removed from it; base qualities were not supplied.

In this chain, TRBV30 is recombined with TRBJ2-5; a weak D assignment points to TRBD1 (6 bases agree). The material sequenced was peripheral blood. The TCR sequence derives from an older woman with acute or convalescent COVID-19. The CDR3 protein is CAWCIGAGAGETQYF. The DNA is TGTGCCTGGTGTATCGGGGCAGGGGCAGGAGAGACCCAGTACTTC.